The entry below gives a single T cell receptor beta chain sequence along with its context. This clone's antigen is unknown. No base quality information exists; no much larger clone differs at one position. The data were taken from a study of Ad26.COV2.S vaccination and SARS-CoV-2 variants (dated by TCRdb to the early 2020s). At the level of the whole study: Vaccine-arm donors were drawn from COV1001, a multicentre, randomized, double-blind, placebo-controlled phase I-IIa trial of Ad26.COV2.S in healthy adults. The specificity and breadth of SARS-CoV-2-reactive T cell receptors after Ad26.COV2.S vaccination were assessed by TCRbeta repertoire sequencing. The TCR-sequenced set comprised about 30 samples: about 19 Ad26.COV2.S vaccine recipients, 5 placebo recipients and 8 SARS-CoV-2 convalescent individuals. Trial participants were randomized into five groups of five, in which low-dose or high-dose Ad26.COV2.S was given once or twice, or placebo was given on both occasions. Blinding of investigators to trial group allocation was maintained during experiments and outcome assessment. Ad26.COV2.S was administered intramuscularly at a dose of 5x10^10 or 1x10^11 viral particles, either as one shot or as two shots given 56 days apart. Results the study describes overall, beyond this receptor: Higher spike-specific TCR breadth was observed in Ad26.COV2.S recipients than in placebo recipients (P = 0.0014). Substantial breadth of spike-specific CD8+ and CD4+ T cell responses was reported after vaccination. Vaccine and placebo recipients had comparable non-spike TCR breadth, which fits with the vaccine containing only spike. According to the authors, total T cell responses may have been underestimated by the TCR breadth and depth analyses. The study was not powered to compare responses between vaccine doses or regimens.

TCRbeta CDR3 regions were sequenced with the immunoSEQ Assay. After extraction, genomic DNA underwent amplification by bias-controlled multiplex PCR, followed by high-throughput sequencing. Concerning the study's data processing: To quantify the absolute abundance of every unique TCRbeta CDR3 region, sequences were collapsed and filtered. T cell fraction was estimated by normalization of TCRbeta template counts to usable DNA, with usable DNA being measured through amplification of reference genes present in all nucleated cells. Repertoire TCRs were annotated as SARS-CoV-2-specific by exact matching of V gene, CDR3 amino acid sequence and J gene to a known reactive TCR set. The reference SARS-CoV-2 TCR set was obtained from MIRA and was filtered for enrichment in COVID-19-positive ImmuneCODE repertoires, whereby public or cross-reactive TCRs were removed. Using the MIRA antigens, annotated TCRs were further analysed by specific ORF or by position within an ORF. Depth was the summed frequency of annotated unique rearrangements, while breadth was defined as annotated unique rearrangements over total unique productive rearrangements. Group comparisons of TCR breadth used two-sided Wilcoxon rank-sum tests. TCRdb mirrors the immuneACCESS table, restricted to in-frame sequences. Some clones are absent from its copies; in checked studies, under half trace to an unresolved V gene, and the reason for the others is unknown. That table furnishes V, J and clone size, whereas the DNA furnished D and trimming. This sample is represented by about 400,000 clones; more than 75% of them were singletons. Clones ranked in the top ten supply 3.5% to 4% of the sample.

CDR1 and CDR2, looked up from the germline V gene, are LGHNA and YSLEER. The CDR3 contains 15 residues, cysteine and phenylalanine counted. The sequence is cut down to CDR3 DNA, 45 bases in frame from base 1. V is cut back by 3 bases and J by 4 bases, with 7 bases in the junction unmatched. The sample's treatment or condition, from its label and the paper: some 20 received Ad26.COV2.S at low or high dose, single or two shots; roughly 5 received placebo; per-sample allocation not given. Repertoires of vaccine and placebo recipients were sequenced from samples taken on day 63 after the first injection. Between 29 July and 7 August 2020, Cohort 1b enrolled about two dozen adults aged 18-55 years at one site in Boston, USA. As a vaccine, Ad26.COV2.S was a replication-incompetent adenovirus type 26 vector that expressed a prefusion-stabilized SARS-CoV-2 spike protein derived from the original Wuhan strain.

The specimen was peripheral blood, collected in a trial of Ad26.COV2.S vaccine versus placebo. This sequence originates from a person between 18 and 65 years old who received the Ad26.COV2.S COVID-19 vaccine or a placebo. The rearranged chain carries TRBV4-3 and TRBJ1-2, and 8 junction bases match TRBD1. The CDR3 amino acid sequence is: CASSQGDRLLYGYTF. Here is the DNA: TGCGCCAGCAGCCAGGGGGACAGGTTACTCTATGGCTACACCTTC.